The sample holds one count of the clone carrying this T cell receptor beta chain. The data belong to a study of blood T cell repertoires in COVID-19. TCRdb's copy holds only in-frame clones and misses some; the assay was immunoSEQ multiplex PCR. The sample records 130,000 to 150,000 clones, approximately 80% being singletons. The CDR3 consists of 14 residues. Per germline, CDR1 MNHEY and CDR2 SVGAGI. V was pared by 2 bases and J by 0 bases, with 7 bases between. The origin of this receptor is a man between 60 and 75 years old with active or convalescent COVID-19. The chain joins TRBV6-5 to TRBJ2-5; D is ambiguous. Material for sequencing was peripheral blood. The CDR3, as DNA: TGTGCCAGCAGTTACGGTCAGGACCAAGAGACCCAGTACTTC. Protein product: CASSYGQDQETQYF.